A selection of T cell receptor beta chains follows, all from one sample in a study of cytomegalovirus exposure and HLA in healthy donors. Clones were read by immunoSEQ multiplex PCR, and TCRdb kept only the in-frame ones, dropping some. The sample yields 200,000 to 300,000 clones, 80% to 95% seen once. Input material: PBMCs. These receptors originate from a woman aged 25 to 45 in good health and CMV-seronegative. Both conserved end residues are part of each CDR3. A D gene is named only where the DNA matches it firmly. Where a row states a size, it is once, few, many or the class of an expanded clone; other rows omit it.

clone size	V gene	D gene	J gene	CDR3 DNA	CDR3 protein
-	TRBV5-1	-	TRBJ2-7	TGCGCCAGCAGCTTTGGAGTAGGACAGCGCTCCTACGAGCAGTACTTC	CASSFGVGQRSYEQYF
-	TRBV4-3	-	TRBJ1-2	TGCGCCAGCAGCCAAGATTCGGCAGCACCTAACTATGGCTACACCTTC	CASSQDSAAPNYGYTF
-	TRBV4-3	-	TRBJ2-3	TGCGCCAGCAGCCGAAAGAGGGCCTACACAGATACGCAGTATTTT	CASSRKRAYTDTQYF
-	TRBV7-9	-	TRBJ2-7	TGTGCCAGCAGCTTAGTAGGAGGGGACTACGAGCAGTACTTC	CASSLVGGDYEQYF
-	TRBV5-8	TRBD2	TRBJ2-3	TGTGCCAGCAGCAACGGACTAGCCGGGGTAGAGGATACGCAGTATTTT	CASSNGLAGVEDTQYF
-	TRBV19	-	TRBJ2-7	TGTGCCAGTAGTCCAGGGTATGAGCGGTTTTGGTACGAGCAGTACTTC	CASSPGYERFWYEQYF
-	TRBV29-1	TRBD1	TRBJ2-1	TGCAGCTTCCTAGACAGGGTCGACAATGAGCAGTTCTTC	CSFLDRVDNEQFF
-	TRBV25-1	-	TRBJ2-7	TGTGCCAGCAGCTCAGGGAGGTCAACCTACGAGCAGTACTTC	CASSSGRSTYEQYF
-	TRBV7-2	TRBD1	TRBJ2-3	TGTGCCAGCAGCTTAGCGCCTCCGGACAGGGGGATGTATACGCAGTATTTT	CASSLAPPDRGMYTQYF
-	TRBV19	-	TRBJ2-1	TGTGCCAGTATGACTTCTGTCCGGGACCCTTACAATGAGCAGTTCTTC	CASMTSVRDPYNEQFF
-	TRBV5-6	TRBD1	TRBJ2-3	TGTGCCAGCAGCTTGGCTGGACAGGGGACAGATACGCAGTATTTT	CASSLAGQGTDTQYF
-	TRBV19	-	TRBJ2-7	TGTGCCAGTAGTATGTTCGGGTTAGAGCAGTACTTC	CASSMFGLEQYF
-	TRBV28	-	TRBJ2-7	TGTGCCAGCAGACGACCGGGCGGTGAGCAGTACTTC	CASRRPGGEQYF
-	TRBV6-4	TRBD1	TRBJ1-2	TGTGCCAGCAGTAGGGGGCCAGGGAATGGCTACACCTTC	CASSRGPGNGYTF
-	TRBV29-1	-	TRBJ1-4	TGCAGCGCAATACTGCGGACCCGGGGTGAAAAACTGTTTTTT	CSAILRTRGEKLFF
-	TRBV2	TRBD1	TRBJ2-7	TGTGCCAGCAGTGAATCATCACGAACAGGGGGCAGGGAGCAGTACTTC	CASSESSRTGGREQYF
-	TRBV27	-	TRBJ1-2	TGTGCCAGCAAGGGAGGTGGAGTCGGCTACACCTTC	CASKGGGVGYTF
-	TRBV5-1	TRBD2	TRBJ2-1	TGCGCCAGCAGCTCTAGCGGGAGTTACAATGAGCAGTTCTTC	CASSSSGSYNEQFF
-	TRBV28	-	TRBJ2-7	TGTGCCAGCAGATTCCGGGACGAAGTCCTCTACGAGCAGTACTTC	CASRFRDEVLYEQYF
-	TRBV28	TRBD1	TRBJ1-2	TGTGCCAGCAGTCGACAGGGCTCAGTTAGGGGCTACACCTTC	CASSRQGSVRGYTF
-	TRBV4-3	-	TRBJ2-1	TGCGCCAGCAGCCAAGGAGCTAGCCCAGAGTTCTTC	CASSQGASPEFF
-	TRBV7-9	-	TRBJ1-2	TGTGCCAGCAGCTTAGCAGGCTCTAACTATGGCTACACCTTC	CASSLAGSNYGYTF
-	TRBV10-1	-	TRBJ1-5	TGCGCCAGCAGTGGACTCTTGGGGCCCCAGCATTTT	CASSGLLGPQHF
-	TRBV29-1	TRBD2	TRBJ2-1	TGCAGCGTTCTAGCGGGAGTAGCTTTGAGCTCCTACAATGAGCAGTTCTTC	CSVLAGVALSSYNEQFF
-	TRBV9	TRBD2	TRBJ2-1	TGTGCCAGCAGCTCCCAGACTAGCGGGAACAATGAGCAGTTCTTC	CASSSQTSGNNEQFF
once	TRBV6-5	-	TRBJ2-2	TGTGCCAGCGTCAAGAACACCGGGGAGCTGTTTTTT	CASVKNTGELFF
-	TRBV5-4	-	TRBJ2-1	TGTGCCAGCAGCTTAGGGTTCGGTGAGCAGTTCTTC	CASSLGFGEQFF
once	TRBV6-1	-	TRBJ2-7	TGTGCCAGCAGTGAACGTTTGGGACACTCCTCCTACGAGCAGTACTTC	CASSERLGHSSYEQYF
-	TRBV28	TRBD1	TRBJ2-7	TGTGCCAGCAGTTTTTTACAGGGGGCCCACGAGCAGTACTTC	CASSFLQGAHEQYF
-	TRBV27	TRBD2	TRBJ2-1	TGTGCCAGCAGTTTACTTCCAGCGGGAGTTGGGTATGAGCAGTTCTTC	CASSLLPAGVGYEQFF
-	TRBV9	TRBD1	TRBJ1-4	TGTGCCAGCAGCCCGACAGGGTCTTTAAGTGAAAAACTGTTTTTT	CASSPTGSLSEKLFF
-	TRBV7-9	TRBD1	TRBJ2-7	TGTGCCAGCAGCTTAGCTGGGACAGGGCTGAACGAGCAGTACTTC	CASSLAGTGLNEQYF
-	TRBV7-3	TRBD1	TRBJ2-2	TGTGCCAGCAGCTTACGCGGACAGGGGAACGGGGAGCTGTTTTTT	CASSLRGQGNGELFF
-	TRBV7-9	-	TRBJ2-7	TGTGCCAGCAGCTACGGACCGGGTGGCTACGAGCAGTACTTC	CASSYGPGGYEQYF
-	TRBV4-3	TRBD2	TRBJ2-6	TGCGCCAGCAGCCAGGAGTATTCCGGGACTAGCGTCCTCTCTGGGGCCAACGTCCTGACTTTC	CASSQEYSGTSVLSGANVLTF
-	TRBV4-1	-	TRBJ2-3	TGCGCCAGCAGCCAAGATGTTTCCGAGGCGGGGGCCACAGATACGCAGTATTTT	CASSQDVSEAGATDTQYF
-	TRBV11-3	-	TRBJ2-1	TGTGCCAGCAGCTCTCCTTGGGGAACTGTCCACAATGAGCAGTTCTTC	CASSSPWGTVHNEQFF
-	TRBV5-1	-	TRBJ1-1	TGCGCCAGCAGCTTGGGAACTGAAGCTTTCTTT	CASSLGTEAFF
few	TRBV11-1	-	TRBJ2-7	TGTGCCAGCAGCTTAGTCGGGTCCGAGCAGTACTTC	CASSLVGSEQYF
-	TRBV7-2	TRBD1	TRBJ1-2	TGTGCCAGCAGTAGTCGCATAGGGGGACAGGATAGACTGGGCTACACCTTC	CASSSRIGGQDRLGYTF
-	TRBV5-1	-	TRBJ2-1	TGCGCCAGCAGCTTGGGAAGTTCCCACAATGAGCAGTTCTTC	CASSLGSSHNEQFF
once	TRBV27	-	TRBJ2-4	TGTGCCAGCAGTTCCTCCCCAGGGTCCCCAGCCAAAAACATTCAGTACTTC	CASSSSPGSPAKNIQYF
-	TRBV9	TRBD2	TRBJ2-2	TGTGCCAGCAGCGCCGGACTAGCGGGAGCCGCGAACACCGGGGAGCTGTTTTTT	CASSAGLAGAANTGELFF
-	TRBV6-6	-	TRBJ2-7	TGTGCCAGCAAGAGGCCGGGCACCTACGAGCAGTACTTC	CASKRPGTYEQYF
once	TRBV6-5	-	TRBJ1-3	TGTGCCAGCAGTTACTCTGGGACGGTCTCTGGAAACACCATATATTTT	CASSYSGTVSGNTIYF
-	TRBV7-2	TRBD2	TRBJ2-1	TGTGCCAGCAGCTTAACCGGGACTAGCGGGAGTAATGAGCAGTTCTTC	CASSLTGTSGSNEQFF
-	TRBV11-3	-	TRBJ2-6	TGTGCCAGCAGCTTAGGTGGGGCCAACGTCCTGACTTTC	CASSLGGANVLTF
-	TRBV4-2	TRBD2	TRBJ2-7	TGTGCCAGCAGCCAAGCGCTAGCGGGGGTTGAATCTTACGAGCAGTACTTC	CASSQALAGVESYEQYF
-	TRBV4-1	-	TRBJ2-5	TGCGCCAGCAGCCCCCCCCAAGGGGGAGAGACCCAGTACTTC	CASSPPQGGETQYF
-	TRBV29-1	TRBD1	TRBJ2-3	TGCAGCGTTCCATGGACAGGGGGTAGCACAGATACGCAGTATTTT	CSVPWTGGSTDTQYF
-	TRBV19	TRBD1	TRBJ1-3	TGTGCCAGTAGTCCACAGGGGGGATCTGGAAACACCATATATTTT	CASSPQGGSGNTIYF
-	TRBV7-2	TRBD1	TRBJ2-3	TGTGCCAGCAGCACCCAACCGGGACAGGGTGGCGATACGCAGTATTTT	CASSTQPGQGGDTQYF
-	TRBV6-5	-	TRBJ1-2	TGTGCCAGCAGTTACAATACAGGAGGGCTAGGCTACACCTTC	CASSYNTGGLGYTF
once	TRBV27	-	TRBJ1-5	TGTGCCAGCAGTTTAGGAGGATCTGGGCAGCCCCAGCATTTT	CASSLGGSGQPQHF
-	TRBV10-3	TRBD1	TRBJ2-1	TGTGCCATCAGTGGGGGGCAGGGGGCTGTTGAGCAGTTCTTC	CAISGGQGAVEQFF
-	TRBV7-6	TRBD2	TRBJ2-2	TGTGCCAGCAGCTTCCGACTAGCGGGAGTGTTAGTTGACACCGGGGAGCTGTTTTTT	CASSFRLAGVLVDTGELFF
-	TRBV5-6	-	TRBJ1-1	TGTGCCAGCAGCTTGGCCGGGGGGAAGAGCACTGAAGCTTTCTTT	CASSLAGGKSTEAFF